Listed below are T cell receptor beta chains from one sample, sequenced in a study of blood T cell repertoires in COVID-19. The protocol was immunoSEQ multiplex PCR, while the TCRdb copy is restricted to in-frame clones and leaves out a portion. Of about 33,000 clones listed, 70% to 90% are singletons. The source material was peripheral blood. The source is a man aged 65-85 years with acute or convalescent COVID-19. Both conserved end residues are part of each CDR3. A D gene is named only where the DNA matches it firmly. Expanded clones get a size class; other rows say once, few or many, or leave the size out.

D	J	size	V	DNA	CDR3
NA	TRBJ1-4	once	TRBV5-1	TGCGCCAGCAGCTTGAATTCGCAGGGTTCTGAAAAACTGTTTTTT	CASSLNSQGSEKLFF
NA	TRBJ1-5	once	TRBV5-4	TGTGCCAGCAGCTACGGAGGGCAGCCCCAGCATTTT	CASSYGGQPQHF
NA	TRBJ2-1	once	TRBV6-5	TGTGCCAGCGCCCCTAGAGGGGGGGCAAACAATGAGCAGTTCTTC	CASAPRGGANNEQFF
TRBD1	TRBJ2-5	NA	TRBV7-9	TGTGCCAGCAGCCCTGGGACAGCTATTGAGACCCAGTACTTC	CASSPGTAIETQYF
TRBD1	TRBJ1-1	NA	TRBV18	TGTGCCAGCGCGGGACAGGTGACTGAAGCTTTCTTT	CASAGQVTEAFF
NA	TRBJ1-6	NA	TRBV7-2	TGTGCCAGCAGCATAACAGGGATTAGCTCCTATAATTCACCCCTCCACTTT	CASSITGISSYNSPLHF
NA	TRBJ2-1	NA	TRBV5-6	TGTGCCAGCAGCCCCAATCTACACAAGCGGTACAATGAGCAGTTCTTC	CASSPNLHKRYNEQFF
TRBD1	TRBJ2-1	NA	TRBV7-3	TGTGCCAGCAGCTCGACAGGGTTCAATGAGCAGTTCTTC	CASSSTGFNEQFF
NA	TRBJ1-5	NA	TRBV27	TGTGCCAGCAGTTTACGTGGGGAGGATCAGCCCCAGCATTTT	CASSLRGEDQPQHF
NA	TRBJ2-5	NA	TRBV7-7	TGTGCCAGCAGCTCTGGGACTCAAGAGACCCAGTACTTC	CASSSGTQETQYF
TRBD1	TRBJ2-7	NA	TRBV27	TGTGCCAGCAGTACGGGACAGGGGGTTTCCCACTACGAGCAGTACTTC	CASSTGQGVSHYEQYF
TRBD1	TRBJ2-1	NA	TRBV19	TGTGCCAGCCAACCGCTGGACAGGGAGGACAATGAGCAGTTCTTC	CASQPLDREDNEQFF
NA	TRBJ1-5	NA	TRBV27	TGTGCCAGCAGACCAGGGGAAACTCAGCCCCAGCATTTT	CASRPGETQPQHF
TRBD2	TRBJ2-7	NA	TRBV28	TGTGCCAGCAGTTTGGGAGGGATCGGCGAGCAGTACTTC	CASSLGGIGEQYF
NA	TRBJ1-1	NA	TRBV7-3	TGTGCCAGCAGCTTTCAGGGGAGTGACACTGAAGCTTTCTTT	CASSFQGSDTEAFF
NA	TRBJ1-3	NA	TRBV7-8	TGTGCCAGCAGCTTAAGGGCGGGATTCTCTGGAAACACCATATATTTT	CASSLRAGFSGNTIYF
TRBD1	TRBJ1-2	NA	TRBV11-2	TGTGCCAGCAGCTTAGATCTGGGACAGGGGGCGGGGTCTGGCTACACCTTC	CASSLDLGQGAGSGYTF
TRBD1	TRBJ2-7	NA	TRBV7-2	TGTGCCAGCAGCTTAGCAGGGCCAACAGGGGTTCGAAGCGAGCAGTACTTC	CASSLAGPTGVRSEQYF
NA	TRBJ1-1	NA	TRBV11-2	TGTGCCAGCAGCCCCGCGGGGGGGGGCACTGAAGCTTTCTTT	CASSPAGGGTEAFF
NA	TRBJ2-1	NA	TRBV15	TGTGCCACCGGCGATTTAGGGACACTTACCTACAATGAGCAGTTCTTC	CATGDLGTLTYNEQFF
NA	TRBJ2-7	NA	TRBV18	TGTGCCAGCTCACCTATAGCGGAAGACGAGCAGTACTTC	CASSPIAEDEQYF
TRBD2	TRBJ2-7	NA	TRBV5-1	TGCGCCAGCAGCTCTTTAGCGGGAGCAGGGGAGCAGTACTTC	CASSSLAGAGEQYF